Sequencing of this TCR beta chain was carried out in a study of cytomegalovirus exposure and HLA in healthy donors (dated by TCRdb to between 2016 and 2019). Notes on the research overall: An earlier analysis of several hundred of the donors reported 276 Gb of sequence data and about 120 million unique TCR beta sequences obtained from 150 million to 200 million T cells. The genetic ancestry cluster associated with self-reported Caucasian donors included over 80% of the roughly 400 genotyped donors. A later analysis re-examined previously published TCR beta repertoires from roughly 650 donors and added high-resolution HLA genotyping to investigate patterns of TCR occurrence. Across 300 to 500 genotyped donors of the cohort, an average of approximately 240,000 unique TCR beta nucleotide sequences per donor were sequenced, and roughly a sixth of those sequences were non-productive. About 5 DR-DQ haplotypes were handled as single units for association and clustering, since linkage in the cohort was strong. In an earlier analysis of roughly 600 of the donors, high-throughput TCR beta sequencing was used to judge whether each TCR beta V gene segment behaved as functional or pseudogenic. To predict cytomegalovirus infection status, the study brought together high-throughput TCR immunosequencing, statistical association of individual TCRs with disease status, and machine learning. Alongside the repertoire data, information on donor age, sex, ethnicity and CMV serostatus was compiled. In a later genetic analysis, genome-wide SNP genotypes for about 55% of the 666 donors were used, and that subset was treated as a discovery cohort. The study was designed to test whether signatures of past pathogen exposure could be identified by cataloging public T cell receptors. Besides the first cohort of roughly 700 subjects, a separate validation cohort made up of 90 to 150 different subjects was used. Every repertoire in the discovery cohort had been generated on one and the same sequencing platform. An early release covering more than 500 HLA-typed donors comprised roughly 300 gigabases of sequencing data and 85 million to 100 million unique TCR sequences. HLA typing covered class I and class II loci at four-digit resolution. In the later analysis, no new phenotypic data were used to find candidate immune exposures; instead, reliance was placed on TCR beta sequences and their occurrence across donors. Typing coverage differed by locus: A, B, C, DRB1 and DQB1 were typed in roughly 620-630 donors, DQA1 in roughly 510, DPA1 in around 600, and DPB1 in roughly 450. The study used immunosequencing to profile the T cell repertoires of approximately 640 subjects and linked those repertoires to cytomegalovirus serostatus.

The cohort was made up of 666 healthy bone marrow donors. At the time of sampling, every cohort member was nominally healthy, though immune exposures that went unrecorded were likely present. The donor tested CMV seronegative and was one of the 352 seronegative cohort members. A peripheral blood sample was provided by each donor, and peripheral blood mononuclear cells were used for TCR beta sequencing. The Qiagen DNeasy Blood Extraction Kit was used to extract genomic DNA from the blood cell samples. The library came from the immunoSEQ multiplex PCR assay. The multiplex PCR relied on a mix of 60 forward primers for TCR Vbeta segments and 13 reverse primers for TCR Jbeta segments. The CDR3 region of rearranged TCR beta genes was amplified from genomic DNA by a multiplex PCR assay. The Illumina HiSeq System was used to sequence the amplified TCR beta libraries as 87-base-pair reads. The authors' pipeline ran thus. Across the 600 to 700 repertoires, a later analysis counted some 80 million unique TCR beta chains, 8.5 million to 12 million of which were shared by at least two donors. To remove PCR and sequencing errors, raw reads were error-corrected and collapsed into unique sequences using a nearest-neighbor algorithm that merged closely related sequences. Alignment of CDR3 sequences to IMGT reference sequences was used to assign V, D and J gene segments. Each retained sequence needed at least a six-nucleotide match to both a V gene segment and a J gene segment. Rearrangements were classified as productive when the CDR3 lacked stop codons and remained in frame with V and J, and all other rearrangements were classified as non-productive. Following IMGT convention, CDR3 was defined as the stretch from the second conserved V-encoded cysteine to the conserved J-encoded phenylalanine. In an earlier analysis of around 640 of the donors, sequences lacking an unambiguous match to a single V gene segment were excluded. In an earlier analysis of some 590 of the donors, a V segment was called functional when productive rearrangements were above 56.7%, and segregating when the standard deviation between donors exceeded 5%. A statistical classification framework was built for diagnosing cytomegalovirus status from the catalog of TCR beta chain sequences. In a later analysis, TCR nucleotide sequences were compared against IMGT/GENE-DB human TR gene sequences so that V and J genes could be assigned. The TCRdist pipeline was used in a later analysis to assign CDR3 sequences and most-parsimonious VDJ recombination scenarios. A later analysis defined each TCR beta chain by its CDR3 amino acid sequence plus V-gene family, and excluded reads lacking a unique V-gene family. A later analysis removed 592 highly shared, low-generation-probability nucleotide sequences to deal with suspected cross-contamination and a sequencing artifact. For each public chain, a later analysis derived a clonal expansion index from normalized ranks of inferred template counts within each repertoire. Generation probabilities in a later analysis came from a VDJ recombination model fitted to out-of-frame rearrangements, and those results were checked against IGoR. In a later analysis, hypergeometric tests were used to score TCR-TCR, TCR-HLA and TCR-CMV co-occurrence, with a repertoire-size bias correction applied to TCR pairs. False discovery rates were estimated in a later analysis by permuting HLA or CMV assignments 20 times. In a later analysis, co-occurring TCRs were grouped with DBSCAN, and TCRdist sequence similarity was added when clustering was performed within HLA-allele-positive subsets. For co-occurrence clustering, repertoires with fewer than 30,000 or more than 120,000 public chains were excluded, along with several repertoires with anomalous nucleotide sharing. Drawn from immuneACCESS, this table holds only the in-frame rearrangements with V and J called that TCRdb kept. Clones are partly lost; checked studies trace under half to an unresolved V gene and leave the rest unexplained. V and J calls and clone size are those listed in that table; D and trimming were worked out from the DNA. In this sample the table shows tens of thousands of clones, roughly 67% of which occur a single time. The leading ten clones occupy roughly 5.5% of the sample.

Worth noting for this clone: No cognate antigen has been identified for it. Base-call qualities are not available, and no considerably larger clone is one nucleotide away.

Points the paper makes about the study in general: In a later analysis, most CMV-associated TCR beta chains were found to appear HLA-restricted, with HLA associations seemingly driven largely by CMV exposure. A further reported finding was that TCR beta sequences accurately predicted the HLA-A and HLA-B alleles for most subjects in the first cohort. Assigning TCR associations to individual alleles was difficult when HLA alleles, especially DR and DQ, strongly co-occurred. Because HLA typing was missing for some donors at each locus, association tests included only the typed subset. The presence/absence analyses assumed that sequencing depth was roughly uniform across donors, and that assumption may not be true. A later genetic analysis associated a missense DCLRE1C variant with V-gene and J-gene trimming of TCR beta chains, and an independent cohort replicated the association. The only immune exposure information available for the cohort was CMV serostatus. Because the 87-base-pair reads could not distinguish some IMGT-functional V segments, including TRBV6-2 and TRBV6-3, those segments were excluded. In both the original and validation cohorts, the classifier was reported to diagnose cytomegalovirus status with high specificity and sensitivity. A later analysis found that HLA-associated TCR beta chains were more clonally expanded and had lower generation probabilities than equally common non-associated chains. According to a later analysis, parvovirus B19, influenza, CMV and Epstein-Barr virus appeared linked to several top co-occurrence clusters. It was suggested by the authors that the approach could potentially be generalized to other disease states and immunological phenotypes. The study gave a list of 150 to 200 TCR beta chains associated with cytomegalovirus. In this cohort, only TCR beta chains were sequenced, and detectable features were limited by the absence of alpha or paired-chain data. In a later analysis, the rate of TCR association differed among HLA loci, with DRB1 alleles having the most associated TCRs and HLA-C alleles having the fewest. Fewer than 20 rarely observed V segments, including chromosome 9 orphons, were excluded from the earlier analysis of just under 600 of the donors because counts were too low. In a later analysis, some 17,000 TCR beta sequences were associated with specific HLA alleles at a false discovery rate of 0.05. In vitro tests confirmed that a few of the cytomegalovirus-associated TCR beta chains recognize cytomegalovirus antigens. A cluster of highly shared sequence variants was judged likely to be a technical artifact of the sequencing pipeline. Linkage disequilibrium might explain the correlated functional status among segregating V segments, but an unknown experimental factor could not be ruled out. An earlier analysis of around 540 of the donors showed that most TCR beta V segments appeared in productive rearrangements either about 87% or about 30% of the time, which broadly matched IMGT annotations. Across donors, most TCR sequences were observed very rarely, whereas some public TCRs were present in many individuals. According to a later genetic analysis, donors in an Asian-associated ancestry cluster had fewer N-insertions in productive TCRs than the roughly 700-donor mean.

The CDR3, from cysteine to phenylalanine, totals 16 residues. The DNA shown is the 48-base CDR3, in frame from base 1. The germline V gene specifies SGHVS as CDR1 and FNYEAQ as CDR2. Trimming removed 2 bases from V and 0 bases from J, leaving 11 bases between the germline ends. This chain joins TRBV7-6 to TRBJ1-3; a tentative D call is TRBD1 (6 bases match). This TCR was recovered from a man aged 45-65 years in good health and CMV-seronegative. The sample consisted of PBMCs. The CDR3 has the sequence CASSLRDNISGNTIYF. Here is the DNA: TGTGCCAGCAGCTTAAGGGACAACATCTCTGGAAACACCATATATTTT.